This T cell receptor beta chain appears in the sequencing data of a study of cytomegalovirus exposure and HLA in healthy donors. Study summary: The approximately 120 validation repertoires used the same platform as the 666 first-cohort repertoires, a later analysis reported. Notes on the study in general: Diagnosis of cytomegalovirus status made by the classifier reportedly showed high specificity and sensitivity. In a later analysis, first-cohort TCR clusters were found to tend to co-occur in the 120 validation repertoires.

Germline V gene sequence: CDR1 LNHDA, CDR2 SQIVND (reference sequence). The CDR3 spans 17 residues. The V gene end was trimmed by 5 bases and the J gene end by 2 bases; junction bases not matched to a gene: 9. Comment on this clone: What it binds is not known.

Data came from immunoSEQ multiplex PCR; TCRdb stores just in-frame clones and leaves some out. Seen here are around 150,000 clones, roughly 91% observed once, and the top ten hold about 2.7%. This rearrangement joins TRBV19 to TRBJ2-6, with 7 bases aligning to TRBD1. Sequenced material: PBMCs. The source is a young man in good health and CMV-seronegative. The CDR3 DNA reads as TGTGCCAGTAGTTCCGACAGGGTAATAACTGGGGCCAACGTCCTGACTTTC. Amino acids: CASSSDRVITGANVLTF.